This T cell receptor beta chain came from a study of shared clonotypes between healthy human individuals. The wider study: Used for every donor were three CD4 naive, three CD4 memory, two CD8 naive and one CD8 memory plate. Study outcomes and limitations: A small donor pool kept down the genetic and exposure-history diversity that was represented.

Here immunoSEQ multiplex PCR was the method, and the copy in TCRdb shows in-frame clones only, minus some. The sample contains around 1.9 million clones, about 92% of which appear only once. Naive CD8 cells, CD45RO-negative and positively selected for CCR7, excluded terminally differentiated effector memory CD45RA+ cells. Each of the donors was a healthy adult who was HIV-negative and had not had a recent acute infection or vaccination. In germline, CDR1 is MDHEN, CDR2 SYDVKM. Between the trimmed V and J ends, which lost 3 bases and 9 bases, there was a span of 12 bases. The length of the CDR3 is 13 residues. To note about this clone: What it binds is not known.

This receptor was obtained from a man aged 18 to 30 in good health. Some clones in this sample may be carry-over from other donors' samples. Material for sequencing was naive CD8+ T cells from PBMCs. The rearrangement links TRBV28 to TRBJ1-5; D is uncertain. The CDR3 here is CASSFPGNPPQHF. Written as DNA, the CDR3 is TGTGCCAGCAGTTTTCCTGGGAACCCGCCCCAGCATTTT.